This is a list of T cell receptor beta chains from one sample in a study of Ad26.COV2.S vaccination and SARS-CoV-2 variants. Profiled with immunoSEQ multiplex PCR; TCRdb holds only in-frame clones, not every one. The sample lists about 470,000 clones, 90% occurring once. The sequences come from peripheral blood, collected in a trial of Ad26.COV2.S vaccine versus placebo. These receptors originate from a person between 18 and 60 years old who received the Ad26.COV2.S COVID-19 vaccine or a placebo. The CDR3 runs from the conserved cysteine through the conserved F or W. The D gene is left open where the match is weak. For some rows the clone size is stated as once, few or many, or as a class when expanded; others skip it.

d_call	v_call	clone_size	j_call	cdr3_aa	cdr3_nt
-	TRBV21-1	-	TRBJ2-3	CASRKLATHLSGTDTQYF	TGTGCCAGCAGGAAACTAGCCACCCACCTATCTGGCACAGATACGCAGTATTTT
-	TRBV4-2	-	TRBJ1-2	CASSLLGGTLSSNYGYTF	TGTGCCAGCAGCCTCCTAGGGGGAACGCTTTCGTCTAACTATGGCTACACCTTC
TRBD1	TRBV9	-	TRBJ1-5	CASSQTGNSNQPQHF	TGTGCCAGCAGCCAGACAGGGAATAGCAATCAGCCCCAGCATTTT
-	TRBV5-1	-	TRBJ1-5	CASSVRPDGDQPQHF	TGCGCCAGCAGCGTCCGCCCGGACGGAGATCAGCCCCAGCATTTT
-	TRBV19	-	TRBJ2-1	CASMGDNEQFF	TGTGCCAGTATGGGAGACAATGAGCAGTTCTTC
TRBD1	TRBV29-1	-	TRBJ1-5	CSVEIGQGNQPQHF	TGCAGCGTTGAAATCGGACAGGGCAATCAGCCCCAGCATTTT
-	TRBV19	-	TRBJ2-3	CASSRNRYTDTQYF	TGTGCCAGTAGCCGAAATCGATACACAGATACGCAGTATTTT
TRBD1	TRBV7-9	-	TRBJ1-2	CASSQLGQNYGYTF	TGTGCCAGCAGCCAACTGGGACAGAACTATGGCTACACCTTC
-	TRBV7-6	-	TRBJ2-7	CASSLAPTYEQYF	TGTGCCAGCAGCTTAGCCCCAACCTACGAGCAGTACTTC
-	TRBV4-2	-	TRBJ2-2	CASADREAGELFF	TGTGCCAGCGCAGACAGGGAGGCCGGGGAGCTGTTTTTT
-	TRBV5-6	-	TRBJ2-7	CASSLVTQANYEQYF	TGTGCCAGCAGCTTGGTTACCCAGGCCAACTACGAGCAGTACTTC
-	TRBV19	-	TRBJ1-1	CAIRPGGGLTEAFF	TGTGCCATTCGCCCCGGGGGGGGACTCACTGAAGCTTTCTTT
TRBD1	TRBV6-2/TRBV6-3	-	TRBJ2-7	CASSSGQEIYEQYF	TGTGCCAGCAGCTCGGGACAGGAGATTTACGAGCAGTACTTC
-	TRBV28	-	TRBJ2-3	CASSSLTPRSTDTQYF	TGTGCCAGCAGTTCCCTCACGCCACGTAGCACAGATACGCAGTATTTT
-	TRBV2	-	TRBJ2-1	CASTEDRFSYNEQFF	TGTGCCAGCACGGAAGACAGATTCTCCTACAATGAGCAGTTCTTC
TRBD2	TRBV9	-	TRBJ2-1	CASTPRTSGSTNEQFF	TGTGCCAGCACCCCTCGGACTAGCGGGAGTACAAATGAGCAGTTCTTC
-	TRBV27	-	TRBJ1-1	CASSLSGAGASTEAFF	TGTGCCAGCAGTTTATCGGGGGCTGGAGCAAGCACTGAAGCTTTCTTT
TRBD2	TRBV5-8	once	TRBJ2-2	CASSYQRGNTGELFF	TGTGCCAGCAGCTACCAGCGGGGGAACACCGGGGAGCTGTTTTTT
-	TRBV6-1	-	TRBJ2-7	CASSEAMAGYEQYF	TGTGCCAGCAGTGAAGCGATGGCCGGCTACGAGCAGTACTTC
TRBD2	TRBV7-2	-	TRBJ2-7	CASSSSSGSSYEQYF	TGTGCCAGCAGCTCATCGAGCGGGAGCTCCTACGAGCAGTACTTC
-	TRBV23-1	-	TRBJ1-1	CASSQSRTGWDTEAFF	TGCGCCAGCAGTCAATCCCGTACCGGGTGGGACACTGAAGCTTTCTTT
TRBD2	TRBV27	-	TRBJ2-7	CASSPRSSGRTHEQYF	TGTGCCAGCAGTCCGCGGTCTAGCGGGAGAACCCACGAGCAGTACTTC
-	TRBV28	-	TRBJ2-1	CASSLISGDNEQFF	TGTGCCAGCAGTTTAATCTCAGGGGACAATGAGCAGTTCTTC
-	TRBV11-1	-	TRBJ2-7	CASSPGSPGQYF	TGTGCCAGCAGTCCCGGGAGTCCTGGGCAGTACTTC
TRBD2	TRBV28	-	TRBJ2-7	CASSLWIGLAVEQYF	TGTGCCAGCAGTTTATGGATCGGACTAGCAGTCGAGCAGTACTTC
-	TRBV7-2	-	TRBJ2-5	CASSLDPIAEGPQETQYF	TGTGCCAGCAGCTTAGACCCCATAGCGGAGGGGCCCCAAGAGACCCAGTACTTC
TRBD1	TRBV19	-	TRBJ2-7	CASSIGQGPTYEQYF	TGTGCCAGTAGTATCGGACAGGGGCCAACCTACGAGCAGTACTTC
-	TRBV19	-	TRBJ2-1	CASSINGVNEQFF	TGTGCCAGTAGTATAAACGGGGTCAATGAGCAGTTCTTC